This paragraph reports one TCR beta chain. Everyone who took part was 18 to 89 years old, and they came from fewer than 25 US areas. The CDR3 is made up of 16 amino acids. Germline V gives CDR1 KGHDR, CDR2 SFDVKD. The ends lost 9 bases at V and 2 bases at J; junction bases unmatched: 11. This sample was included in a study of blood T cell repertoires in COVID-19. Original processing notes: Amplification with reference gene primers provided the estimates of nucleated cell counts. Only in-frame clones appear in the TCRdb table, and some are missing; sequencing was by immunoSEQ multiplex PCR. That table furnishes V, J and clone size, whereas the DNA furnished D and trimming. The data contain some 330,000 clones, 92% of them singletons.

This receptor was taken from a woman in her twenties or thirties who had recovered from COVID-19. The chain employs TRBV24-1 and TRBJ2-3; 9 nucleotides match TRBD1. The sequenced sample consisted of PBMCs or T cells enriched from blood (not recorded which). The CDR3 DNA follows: TGTGCCACCGCCACACAGGGGGCCGGTATCACAGATACGCAGTATTTT. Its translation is CATATQGAGITDTQYF.